The source of this T cell receptor beta chain is a study of beta chain features in type 1 diabetes. As every portion of the isolated RNA was reverse transcribed, the sequencing read expressed TCRB transcripts. Assay used: immunoSEQ multiplex PCR; TCRdb lists only in-frame clones, some missing. The sample yields 140,000 or so clones, around 13% seen once. Turning to this clone: Its cognate antigen is unknown. Other nucleotide sequences in the sample specify the same CDR3.

The CDR3 runs to 13 residues. Germline V gives CDR1 GTSNPN, CDR2 SVGIG (reference sequence). V was cut by 1 base and J by 3 bases, with 7 bases left in between. Broader study findings: Researchers reported that naive, central memory and Treg TCRB repertoires appeared more similar in patients than in healthy donors. Moderate but significant shortening of TCRB CDR3s was recorded in all four CD4+ subsets from Type 1 diabetes patients.

This receptor was taken from a man aged 18 to 29 with type 1 diabetes. Sequencing input: central memory CD4+ T cells from blood. The rearrangement joins TRBV30 to TRBJ1-5; TRBD1 might be the D (6 bases). CDR3 sequence: CAWSGDTNQPQHF. CDR3 nucleotide sequence: TGTGCCTGGAGTGGGGACACCAATCAGCCCCAGCATTTT.